This T cell receptor beta chain is drawn from a study of T cell responses to AZD1222 COVID-19 vaccine (dated by TCRdb to the early 2020s). Context from the whole study: Because spike-specific TCR depth and breadth did not differ between the two schedules, AZD1222 recipients who got a second dose at roughly 4 weeks were pooled with those who got a second dose at roughly 12 weeks. Enrollment into the trials was organized by age into subgroups of 18-55, 56-69 and 70-plus years, and those subgroups contained roughly 140, 27 and 60 TCR-sequenced participants, respectively. A total of 233 trial participants underwent TCR sequencing, of whom about 200 had received two doses of AZD1222 and 26 had received two doses of the MenACWY control vaccine. What the study reported, not specific to this receptor: Reportedly, almost half of the unique spike-specific TCRs recognized epitopes lying outside the regions that are mutated in the B.1.351 and B.1.1.7 variants. After two AZD1222 doses, both the breadth and the depth of spike-specific TCRs were significantly higher than at day 0 and than in MenACWY recipients. The whole spike protein was spanned by vaccine-associated CD4 TCRs, and dominant responses were seen in regions 160-218 and 743-854. Because no day 14 peak-response samples were available, the repertoires could be characterized only after the peak T cell response. Conclusions about previously exposed vaccinees were limited because only six AZD1222 recipients were SARS-CoV-2 seropositive at baseline. In the small 56-69-year group, the increase in depth fell short of significance, most likely because of low power. Participants were mostly white British, with more females than males. The authors suggested clonal diversity may have been underestimated.

In regard to this clone: Its antigen is currently not known. Base quality data are lacking; no much larger clone is found one base away.

The CDR3 regions of human TCRbeta chains were analyzed by immunosequencing. The source study handled its data this way. Repertoire TCRs were checked for matches against a reference library of SARS-CoV-2-specific TCRs that had been generated using the MIRA antigen-specificity platform. Breadth meant the fraction of unique TCRs that were SARS-CoV-2-associated, whereas depth meant the fraction of total T cells that were SARS-CoV-2-associated. Using the MIRA data, each spike-specific TCR was mapped to the spike region that the TCR reacts to and placed in a CD4 or CD8 class. Log10-transformed breadth and depth values were compared by one-way ANOVA with Sidak's multiple comparisons tests. TCRdb holds this immuneACCESS table with in-frame rearrangements only. Some clones are missing; in checked studies, unresolved V genes explain under half, and the rest has no known cause. D and trimming come from the DNA, and the V and J calls and clone size come from that table. The sample yields under 130,000 clones; approximately 90% were counted once. Around 2.5% of the sample is taken by the ten largest.

The sample's time point label, decoded: baseline before first vaccination. Samples from vaccinated people were obtained from the UK trials COV001 and COV002, which included a single-blind randomized controlled phase 2/3 trial of AZD1222 (ChAdOx1 nCoV-19) in healthy adults. For TCRbeta chain sequencing, PBMC samples were collected from trial participants at day 0 and at day 28 after the second dose. CDR1 and CDR2 (MNHNS, SASEGT) derive from the germline V gene. V is clipped by 1 base and J by 2 bases, and the sequence between their germline boundaries is 11 bases long. Including cysteine and phenylalanine, the CDR3 has 16 amino acids. The only DNA kept is the CDR3, 48 bases in frame from the first base.

Here the sequenced sample was peripheral blood, taken on day 0 of AZD1222 vaccination. The rearranged segments are TRBV6-1 and TRBJ1-4; a confident D gene designation cannot be given. The sequence was obtained from an adult in good health. The CDR3 here reads CASSEGLGGTNEKLFF. The bases read TGTGCCAGCAGTGAAGGGTTGGGTGGGACTAATGAAAAACTGTTTTTT.